The next 4 T cell receptor beta chains were all read from a single sample in a study of blood T cell repertoires in COVID-19. Profiled with immunoSEQ multiplex PCR; TCRdb holds only in-frame clones, not every one. The sample has 200,000 to 250,000 clones; approximately 88% are singletons. Sequencing used PBMCs or T cells enriched from blood (not recorded which). The receptors were gathered from a woman in her twenties or thirties who had been exposed to COVID-19.

CDR3 DNA: TGTGCCAGCAGCTTCCCGACAGTCTACGAGCAGTACTTC. It translates to CASSFPTVYEQYF. This chain connects TRBV11-2 to TRBJ2-7; possible D gene TRBD1, 5 bases. Germline CDR1 is SGHAT and CDR2 is FQNNGV. V was clipped by 3 bases and J by 3 bases, with 9 bases between them. This CDR3 has 13 amino acids.

Worth noting for this clone: The same CDR3 also results from other DNA sequences found in this sample. V and J are TRBV30 and TRBJ2-5; 8 nucleotides align to TRBD2. This CDR3 contains 14 residues. V trimming: 2 bases; J trimming: 3 bases; junction bases outside the gene matches: 5. Germline V gene data show CDR1 as GTSNPN and CDR2 as SVGIG (reference sequence). The CDR3: CAWSSGGQKETQYF. The CDR3 region has the DNA TGTGCCTGGAGTTCGGGAGGGCAGAAAGAGACCCAGTACTTC.

The chain joins TRBV12-5 to TRBJ2-1, with 8 bases aligning to TRBD1. The CDR3 sequence is 13 residues long. Germline loops: CDR1 LGHNT, CDR2 FRNRAP. V was clipped by 8 bases and J by 8 bases; unmatched bases: 8. This CDR3 reads CASSGDRGYEQFF. The CDR3 DNA follows: TGTGCTAGTTCCGGAGACAGGGGATATGAGCAGTTCTTC.

This chain uses TRBV28 with TRBJ1-4, with TRBD1 identical over 7 bases. V shed 11 bases, J shed 7 bases, and the junction held 13 bases outside the gene matches. Germline loops: CDR1 MDHEN, CDR2 SYDVKM. CDR3 length: 14 amino acids. The DNA of the CDR3 is TGTGCCTCATGCGCACAGGGGTTTGGTGAAAAACTGTTTTTT. Protein product: CASCAQGFGEKLFF.